The 20 T cell receptor beta chains presented below share a single source sample, sequenced in a study of cytomegalovirus exposure and HLA in healthy donors. The PCR ran on 60 Vbeta and 13 Jbeta primers. Sequenced by immunoSEQ multiplex PCR; TCRdb stores in-frame clones only, minus some. The sample lists under 300,000 clones, approximately 90% occurring once. The sample comprised PBMCs. Source of these receptors: a man aged 35-49 years in good health and CMV-seropositive.

The chain is built from TRBV4-1 and TRBJ1-4; TRBD1 is a possible D gene (5 bases). CDR1 is MGHRA and CDR2 is YSYEKL in the germline V gene. The CDR3 is 14 residues long. V was shortened by 3 bases and J by 8 bases, with 13 bases between the two germline ends. The CDR3 spells CASSQLGLLEKLFF. Here the CDR3 DNA reads TGCGCCAGCAGCCAGTTGGGACTACTGGAAAAACTGTTTTTT.

This clone was detected a few times. The chain has TRBV2 and TRBJ1-1; TRBD1 matches at 8 bases. The CDR3 extends over 17 amino acids. J was trimmed by 0 bases and V by 6 bases; bases with no gene match: 12. Germline V lookup: CDR1 SNHLY, CDR2 FYNNEI. In nucleotides, the CDR3 is TGTGCCAGCAGGAACTTCCAGGGGGCTGGACTGAACACTGAAGCTTTCTTT. This sequence encodes CASRNFQGAGLNTEAFF.

The chain is built from TRBV9 and TRBJ2-7; unclear D gene. Germline CDR1 and CDR2: SGDLS and YYNGEE. Trimming stripped 0 bases from V and 3 bases from J, with 7 bases between. This CDR3 region has 13 residues. This CDR3 reads CASSVEPSYEQYF. The CDR3 nucleotides read TGTGCCAGCAGCGTAGAACCGAGCTACGAGCAGTACTTC.

This clone was counted only a few times. This chain connects TRBV7-6 to TRBJ2-2, with a weak D call TRBD2 (5 bases). Germline CDR1 is SGHVS and CDR2 is FNYEAQ. With 5 bases removed from V and 11 bases from J, the gap between germline ends came to 12 bases. The CDR3 is made up of 12 amino acids. CDR3 loop: CASSPSSSELFF. In DNA form, the CDR3 reads TGTGCCAGCAGCCCTTCTAGCTCAGAGCTGTTTTTT.

Here the CDR3 DNA reads TGTGCCAGCGGAACGGGATTTTACAATGAGCAGTTCTTC. This sequence encodes CASGTGFYNEQFF. The V and J genes are TRBV9 and TRBJ2-1; D perhaps matches TRBD2 (5 bases). In germline, CDR1 is SGDLS, CDR2 YYNGEE. There are 13 residues in the CDR3. With 7 bases removed from V and 4 bases from J, the gap between germline ends came to 12 bases. The complete variable domain, with remaining parts taken from reference TRBV9 and TRBJ2-1, reads DSGVTQTPKHLITATGQRVTLRCSPRSGDLSVYWYQQSLDQGLQFLIQYYNGEERAKGNILERFSAQQFPDLHSELNLSSLELGDSALYFCASGTGFYNEQFFGPGTRLTVL.

The CDR3 is CASSLWGGSDIQYF. CDR3 DNA: TGTGCCAGCAGTCTCTGGGGAGGGTCGGACATTCAGTACTTC. The chain joins TRBV11-2 to TRBJ2-4, with 7 bases identical to TRBD2. V trimming: 6 bases; J trimming: 8 bases; junction bases outside the gene matches: 10. This CDR3 has 14 residues. Germline V CDR1 and CDR2: SGHAT, FQNNGV. Filled out from reference TRBV11-2 and TRBJ2-4, the complete variable domain reads EAGVAQSPRYKIIEKRQSVAFWCNPISGHATLYWYQQILGQGPKLLIQFQNNGVVDDSQLPKDRFSAERLKGVDSTLKIQPAKLEDSAVYLCASSLWGGSDIQYFGAGTRLSVL.

The chain combines TRBV7-6 with TRBJ1-2; weak D call: TRBD1 (5 bases). Trimming shortened V by 4 bases and J by 8 bases, and 14 bases separated the two germline ends. The CDR3 is made up of 13 amino acids. Looked up from germline, CDR1 is SGHVS and CDR2 is FNYEAQ. The CDR3 nucleotides read TGTGCCAGCAGCTCCCTCGGGGGGTGGGGCTACACCTTC. Its protein is CASSSLGGWGYTF. The full variable domain, its missing parts supplied by reference TRBV7-6 and TRBJ1-2, is GAGVSQSPRYKVTKRGQDVALRCDPISGHVSLYWYRQALGQGPEFLTYFNYEAQQDKSGLPNDRFSAERPEGSISTLTIQRTEQRDSAMYRCASSSLGGWGYTFGSGTRLTVV.

This clone showed up just once. This chain links TRBV27 with TRBJ2-7; maybe TRBD1 (5 bases). CDR3 length: 15 amino acids. Germline loops: CDR1 MNHEY, CDR2 SMNVEV (reference sequence). V gave up 6 bases and J gave up 3 bases, with 18 bases separating them. CDR3 in amino acids: CASSPPHGAFYEQYF. The CDR3 DNA reads as TGTGCCAGCAGCCCCCCCCATGGGGCTTTCTACGAGCAGTACTTC.

This clone was found a few times. For the CDR3, the DNA is TGTGCCAGCAACGCCGGGACAGGGATCGGAAACACCATATATTTT. Its translation is CASNAGTGIGNTIYF. V and J are TRBV2 and TRBJ1-3, with 9 bases identical to TRBD1. Germline CDR1 is SNHLY and CDR2 is FYNNEI. This CDR3 is 15 amino acids long. V lost 7 bases, J lost 4 bases, and 8 bases stayed unmatched.

The rearrangement joins TRBV9 to TRBJ2-7; 9 bases line up with TRBD1. V gave up 4 bases and J gave up 5 bases; unmatched junction bases: 7. CDR3 length: 14 amino acids. Germline V CDR1 and CDR2: SGDLS, YYNGEE. CDR3 loop: CASSSGTGYDEQYF. The CDR3 DNA is TGTGCCAGCAGCTCCGGGACAGGGTACGACGAGCAGTACTTC.

CDR3 coding DNA: TGCGCCAGCAGCTTAACTAGCGGACACACCGGGGAGCTGTTTTTT. Amino acid sequence: CASSLTSGHTGELFF. The rearrangement links TRBV5-1 to TRBJ2-2; TRBD2 agrees at 8 bases. The CDR3 spans 15 residues. V was pared by 2 bases and J by 3 bases, with 3 bases of the junction left unmatched. Germline CDR1 SGHRS, CDR2 YFSETQ.

This chain connects TRBV19 to TRBJ2-1, with 7 bases identical to TRBD1. Germline V gene lookup returns CDR1 LNHDA and CDR2 SQIVND (reference sequence). Trimming at V came to 5 bases and at J to 5 bases, leaving 6 bases not matched to a gene. The CDR3 runs to 14 residues. CDR3 loop: CASSLGTDDNEQFF. The CDR3 DNA follows: TGTGCCAGTAGTTTAGGGACAGACGACAATGAGCAGTTCTTC.

In its sample, this clone was seen a few times. This chain connects TRBV5-6 to TRBJ2-7; D gene uncertain. The CDR3 is made up of 13 amino acids. Germline V CDR1 and CDR2: SGHDT, YYEEEE. Trimming removed 0 bases at V and 3 bases at J, with 7 bases between. The CDR3: CASSLVGDYEQYF. The CDR3 DNA reads TGTGCCAGCAGCTTGGTAGGAGACTACGAGCAGTACTTC.

Comments on this clone: A junction end diverges from the germline sequence, so it may reflect a read error. The chain couples TRBV27 to TRBJ2-1, with D possibly being TRBD2 (6 bases). CDR3 length: 14 residues. Per the germline V gene, CDR1 is MNHEY and CDR2 is SMNVEV (reference sequence). CDR3 in amino acids: CATSGELMAGFQFF. The CDR3 DNA is TGTGCCACCAGTGGGGAGCTAATGGCGGGATTCCAATTCTTC.

V is TRBV6-5 and J is TRBJ2-5; D perhaps matches TRBD1 (6 bases). Matching the DNA end better, TRBJ2-7 makes the J call doubtful. Per germline, CDR1 MNHEY and CDR2 SVGAGI. This CDR3 spans 14 amino acids. In DNA, the CDR3 is TGTGCCAGCAATAACCGGGACACTACCTACGAGCAGTACTTC. Translated, it gives CASNNRDTTYEQYF.

V gene TRBV5-1 combines with J gene TRBJ2-7, with 7 positions matching TRBD2. In germline, CDR1 is SGHRS, CDR2 YFSETQ. Trimming took 0 bases from V and 2 from J; bases not matched to a gene: 5. CDR3 length: 15 residues. As DNA, the CDR3 is TGCGCCAGCAGCTTGGAGGCTAGCGGAACCTACGAGCAGTACTTC. Amino acids: CASSLEASGTYEQYF.

For this clone: The sample carries other DNA sequences with the same CDR3. The chain combines TRBV18 with TRBJ2-7; possible D gene TRBD1, 5 bases. The V end was cut by 4 bases, the J end by 2 bases, with 12 bases between. The CDR3 is made up of 14 amino acids. Germline loops: CDR1 KGHSH, CDR2 LQKENI. CDR3 loop: CASSLPGLAYEQYF. The CDR3 DNA reads TGTGCCAGCTCACTTCCAGGGCTAGCCTACGAGCAGTACTTC.

In this sample, this clone turned up a few times. The chain uses TRBV11-2 and TRBJ2-7; 11 bases align to TRBD2. The V gene's germline CDR1 is SGHAT and CDR2 FQNNGV. The V segment lost 5 bases and the J segment 0 bases; nucleotides outside the gene matches: 9. CDR3 size: 17 residues. As DNA, the CDR3 is TGTGCCAGCAGCCCGCCGACCGGGACTAGCGGCTCCTACGAGCAGTACTTC. Translation gives CASSPPTGTSGSYEQYF.

The rearrangement joins TRBV5-1 to TRBJ1-1; 10 bases align to TRBD1. V lost 4 bases to trimming and J lost 5 bases; unmatched junction nucleotides: 11. The CDR3 is 16 residues long. From germline, CDR1 is SGHRS and CDR2 YFSETQ. CDR3: CASSREGDRGRTEAFF. CDR3 DNA: TGCGCCAGCAGCCGCGAGGGGGACAGGGGAAGGACTGAAGCTTTCTTT.

The chain uses TRBV7-9 and TRBJ2-1; 8 positions match TRBD1. With 1 base clipped from V and 8 bases from J, the junction kept 7 bases outside the gene matches. The CDR3 loop spans 15 amino acids. Germline-derived CDR1 and CDR2 are SEHNR and FQNEAQ (reference sequence). This CDR3 reads CASSLGQGAADEQFF. The CDR3 region has the DNA TGTGCCAGCAGCTTAGGGCAGGGGGCGGCCGATGAGCAGTTCTTC. The whole variable domain, remainder taken from reference TRBV7-9 and TRBJ2-1, is DTGVSQNPRHKITKRGQNVTFRCDPISEHNRLYWYRQTLGQGPEFLTYFQNEAQLEKSRLLSDRFSAERPKGSFSTLEIQRTEQGDSAMYLCASSLGQGAADEQFFGPGTRLTVL.